The subject of this entry is one TCR beta chain. The antigen is unknown. The data are from a study of vaccination and CD4 T cells after COVID-19. Across the whole study: Six male and four female convalescents took part, two of them Hispanic. A median of roughly 72 days (range 14 to 241) separated dose two from the taking of post-vaccine samples.

Time point defined: late sampling 161 to 241 days after vaccination in a few convalescent patients. Stated treatment: approximately 9-day PBMC culture with coronavirus spike peptide pools or control peptides (ViraFEST assay). Overall study results and limits: There were relatively few convalescent patients studied, and there were no early post-infection timepoints.

The CDR3 runs 11 residues. Germline CDR1 is DFQATT and CDR2 is SNEGSKA (reference sequence). V dropped 6 bases and J dropped 0 bases, with 5 bases sitting between them. An Oncomine TCR Beta short-read assay was used to sequence the DNA from cultured CD4+ T cells. TCRdb used MiXCR to reprocess the PCR reads, holding one entry per CDR3 protein. This sample carries 22,000 or so distinct CDR3 sequences, 32% of them seen once, and the ten largest clones take approximately 10%. This receptor was identified in a human donor who had recovered from COVID-19. The material was CD4+ T cells from blood, cultured in vitro, obtained about 7 months after SARS-CoV-2 vaccination. This chain joins TRBV20-1 and TRBJ1-1; no reliable D call. CDR3: CSARMNTEAFF. The DNA for the CDR3 is TGCAGTGCCCGGATGAACACTGAAGCTTTCTTT.